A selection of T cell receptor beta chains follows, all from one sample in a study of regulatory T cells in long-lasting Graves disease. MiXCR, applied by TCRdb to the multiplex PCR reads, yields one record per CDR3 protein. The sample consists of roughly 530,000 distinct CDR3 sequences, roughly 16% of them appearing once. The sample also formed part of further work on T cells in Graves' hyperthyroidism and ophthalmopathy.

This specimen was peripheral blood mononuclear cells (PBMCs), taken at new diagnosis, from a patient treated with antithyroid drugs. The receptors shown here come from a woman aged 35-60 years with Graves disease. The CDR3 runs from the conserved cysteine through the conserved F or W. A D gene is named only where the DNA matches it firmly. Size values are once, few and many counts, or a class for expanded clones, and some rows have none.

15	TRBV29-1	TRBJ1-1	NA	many	CSVEGLGDMNTEAFF	TGCAGCGTTGAGGGACTGGGCGACATGAACACTGAAGCTTTCTTT
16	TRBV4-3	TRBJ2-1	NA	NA	CASSATSTPLEGEQFF	TGCGCCAGCAGCGCAACAAGTACCCCCCTGGAAGGCGAGCAGTTCTTC
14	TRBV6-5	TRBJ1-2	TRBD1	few	CASSYTDRVTGYTF	TGTGCCAGCAGTTACACGGACAGGGTAACTGGCTACACTTTC
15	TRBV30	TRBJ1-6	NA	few	CAWSVRISYNSPLHF	TGTGCCTGGAGTGTTCGGATCTCCTATAATTCACCCCTCCACTTT
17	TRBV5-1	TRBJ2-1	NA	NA	CASSLLQGAVRYNEQFF	TGCGCCAGCAGCTTACTCCAGGGTGCAGTCCGATACAATGAGCAGTTCTTC
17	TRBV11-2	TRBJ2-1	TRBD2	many	CASSLVGGLAGRNEQFF	TGTGCCAGCAGCTTAGTAGGGGGGCTAGCGGGCCGCAATGAGCAGTTCTTC
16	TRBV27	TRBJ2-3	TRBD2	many	CASSSSYSGGARTQYF	TGTGCCAGCAGTTCCTCCTACAGCGGGGGGGCTCGTACGCAGTATTTT
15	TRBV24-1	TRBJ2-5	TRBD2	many	CATRASGGNQETQYF	TGTGCCACCAGAGCTAGCGGGGGGAACCAAGAGACCCAGTACTTC
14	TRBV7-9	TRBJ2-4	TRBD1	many	CASSRTGSLDIQYF	TGTGCCAGCAGCCGGACAGGGTCGTTGGACATTCAGTACTTC
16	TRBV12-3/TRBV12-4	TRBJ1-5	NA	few	CASSTWTPYSNQPQHF	TGTGCCAGCAGTACCTGGACACCTTATAGCAATCAGCCCCAGCATTTT
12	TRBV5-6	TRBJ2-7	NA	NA	CASSRPEGEQYF	TGTGCCAGCAGCCGCCCGGAGGGGGAGCAGTACTTC
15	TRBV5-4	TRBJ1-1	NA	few	CASSLAGAMYTEAFF	TGTGCCAGCAGCTTGGCCGGGGCGATGTACACTGAAGCTTTCTTT
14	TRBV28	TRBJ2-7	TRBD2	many	CASSSGGPAYEQYF	TGTGCCAGCAGTAGCGGGGGGCCCGCCTACGAGCAGTACTTC
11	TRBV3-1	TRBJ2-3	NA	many	CASSQVDTQYF	TGTGCCAGCAGCCAAGTCGATACGCAGTATTTT
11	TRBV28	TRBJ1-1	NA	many	CASKSGAEAFF	TGTGCCAGTAAAAGCGGAGCTGAAGCTTTCTTT
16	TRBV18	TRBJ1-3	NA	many	CASSPTGHPSGNTIYF	TGTGCCAGCTCACCGACGGGACACCCCTCTGGAAACACCATATATTTT
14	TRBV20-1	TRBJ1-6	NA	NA	CSAIESSYNSPLHF	TGCAGTGCTATCGAGAGCTCCTATAATTCACCCCTCCACTTT
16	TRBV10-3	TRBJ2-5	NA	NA	CAISASRGIDGETQYF	TGTGCCATCAGCGCTTCCCGGGGCATAGACGGGGAGACCCAGTACTTC
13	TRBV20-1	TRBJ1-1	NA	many	CSARDYGKTEAFF	TGCAGTGCTAGAGATTATGGGAAAACTGAAGCTTTCTTT
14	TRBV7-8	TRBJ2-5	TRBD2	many	CASSPTSGTGTQYF	TGTGCCAGCAGCCCGACTAGCGGGACCGGCACCCAGTACTTC
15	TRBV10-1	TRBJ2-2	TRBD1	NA	CASRPGQGDTGELFF	TGCGCCAGCAGACCGGGACAGGGGGACACCGGGGAGCTGTTTTTT
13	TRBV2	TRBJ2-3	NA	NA	CASSGLWGDTQYF	TGTGCCAGCAGTGGGCTTTGGGGAGATACGCAGTATTTT
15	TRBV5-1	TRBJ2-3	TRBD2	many	CASSPGLAGADTQYF	TGCGCCAGCAGCCCGGGACTAGCGGGGGCTGATACGCAGTATTTT
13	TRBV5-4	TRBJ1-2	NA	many	CASSRDRGNGYTF	TGTGCCAGCAGCCGAGACCGGGGGAATGGCTACACCTTC
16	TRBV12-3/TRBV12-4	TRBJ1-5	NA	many	CASSLNSGPIGQPQHF	TGTGCCAGCAGTTTAAATTCGGGGCCGATCGGTCAGCCCCAGCATTTT
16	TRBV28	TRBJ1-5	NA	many	CASSLLGTHGGQPQHF	TGTGCCAGCAGTTTATTGGGGACACATGGCGGTCAGCCCCAGCATTTT
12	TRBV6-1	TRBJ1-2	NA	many	CASRRADYGYTF	TGTGCCAGCAGGCGAGCGGACTATGGCTACACCTTC
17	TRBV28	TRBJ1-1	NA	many	CASSLLPGSAGSTEAFF	TGTGCCAGCAGTTTGCTTCCGGGTTCAGCAGGGAGCACTGAAGCTTTCTTT
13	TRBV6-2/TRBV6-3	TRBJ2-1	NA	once	CASEAGAGNEQFF	TGTGCCAGTGAGGCCGGGGCGGGGAATGAGCAGTTCTTC
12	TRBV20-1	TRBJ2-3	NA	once	CSARAPWDTQYF	TGCAGTGCTAGAGCCCCTTGGGATACGCAGTATTTT
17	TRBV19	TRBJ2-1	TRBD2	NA	CASSTGVAGGLYNEQFF	TGTGCCAGTAGTACTGGAGTAGCGGGGGGCCTCTACAATGAGCAGTTCTTC
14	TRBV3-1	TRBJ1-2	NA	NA	CASSQGPGIYGYTF	TGTGCCAGCAGCCAAGGGCCCGGGATCTATGGCTACACCTTC
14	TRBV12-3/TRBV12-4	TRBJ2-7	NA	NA	CASSFTAVVHEQYF	TGTGCCAGCAGTTTTACCGCCGTCGTACACGAGCAGTACTTC
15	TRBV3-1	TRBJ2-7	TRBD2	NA	CASSLEGLAVYEQYF	TGTGCCAGCAGCCTCGAGGGACTAGCGGTCTACGAGCAGTACTTC
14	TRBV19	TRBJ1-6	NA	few	CASRHREGNSPLHF	TGTGCCAGTAGACACAGGGAAGGTAATTCACCCCTCCACTTT
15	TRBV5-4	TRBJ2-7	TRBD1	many	CASSYSGTGAHEQYF	TGTGCCAGCAGCTACTCCGGGACAGGGGCCCACGAGCAGTACTTC
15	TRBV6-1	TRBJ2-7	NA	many	CASSNTLTGMNEQYF	TGTGCCAGCAGTAATACCTTAACAGGGATGAACGAGCAGTACTTC
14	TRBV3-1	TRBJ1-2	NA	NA	CASSQGEANYGYTF	TGTGCCAGCAGCCAAGGTGAAGCAAACTATGGCTACACCTTC
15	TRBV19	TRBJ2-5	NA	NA	CASSISGQGQETQYF	TGTGCCAGTAGTATAAGCGGTCAGGGGCAAGAGACCCAGTACTTC
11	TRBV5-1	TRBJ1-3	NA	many	CASSCCGTIYF	TGCGCCAGCAGCTGCTGCGGTACCATATATTTT